The clone carrying this T cell receptor beta chain has only a few counts. The antigen is undetermined. CDR3 size: 12 residues. From germline, CDR1 is WSHSY and CDR2 SAAADI. The V gene end was trimmed by 4 bases and the J gene end by 7 bases; junction bases not matched to a gene: 1. This specimen comes from a study of identical twins. Study conclusions and caveats: Low generation probability was overrepresented in out-of-frame alpha sequences shared by twins.

From the 5' RACE reads, TCRdb called clonotypes with MiXCR, one entry per CDR3 protein. The repertoire holds some 250,000 distinct CDR3 sequences, with 6.5% to 8% as singletons. A further study also used this sample, focusing on T cells expressing NK-cell markers. That paper states: One observes that, in a handful of donors, these clonotypes were also the leading ones within the CD3+CD56-NKG2C+ fraction.

The specimen sequenced was CD8+ T cells sorted from blood. The receptor was derived from a woman under 30 in good health. This chain connects TRBV10-2 to TRBJ2-1; 7 bases line up with TRBD2. DNA for the CDR3: TGCGCCAGCAGTGCCGGGGGGAATGAGCAGTTCTTC. It is translated as CASSAGGNEQFF.